Presented here are 13 T cell receptor beta chains from one specimen sequenced in a study of control samples from healthy donors and cancer patients. The data were produced by immunoSEQ multiplex PCR, yet TCRdb's version contains in-frame clones alone and is incomplete. The table lists about 120,000 clones, 88% of them singletons. The specimen sequenced was blood. The source is a woman aged 70-85 years in good health.

The chain links TRBV5-4 to TRBJ2-7; D is unclear. CDR3 size: 15 residues. Per germline, CDR1 SGHNT and CDR2 YYREEE (reference sequence). With 5 bases removed from V and 5 bases from J, the gap between germline ends came to 20 bases. The CDR3 region is CASSPMDELLDEQYF. CDR3 nucleotide sequence: TGTGCCAGCAGTCCTATGGACGAGCTCCTGGACGAGCAGTACTTC.

In regard to this clone: The junction departs from the called germline gene at one end, perhaps through a read error. The rearrangement joins TRBV18 to TRBJ1-1; D unresolved. Germline-derived CDR1 and CDR2 are KGHSH and LQKENI. The CDR3 spans 14 residues. The CDR3 DNA is TGTGCCAGCTCCCTTACGGAAGTGAATACTGAAGCTTTCTTT. It codes for CASSLTEVNTEAFF. The variable domain in full, completed from reference TRBV18 and TRBJ1-1, reads NAGVMQNPRHLVRRRGQEARLRCSPMKGHSHVYWYRQLPEEGLKFMVYLQKENIIDESGMPKERFSAEFPKEGPSILRIQQVVRGDSAAYFCASSLTEVNTEAFFGQGTRLTVV.

This chain joins TRBV4-1 and TRBJ1-4; D gene uncertain. This CDR3 is built from 14 residues. Trimming stripped 1 base from V and 7 bases from J, with 10 bases between. Germline assignment: CDR1 MGHRA and CDR2 YSYEKL. The DNA for the CDR3 is TGCGCCAGCAGCCAAGGAAGGGTTGTTGAAAAACTGTTTTTT. Translating gives CASSQGRVVEKLFF.

The rearrangement joins TRBV5-4 to TRBJ1-4, with a tentative D call TRBD1 (6 bases). The CDR3 extends over 13 amino acids. Deletions cut 3 bases from V and 8 bases from J, with 11 bases between. Per the germline V gene, CDR1 is SGHNT and CDR2 is YYREEE (reference sequence). The CDR3 DNA sequence: TGTGCCAGCAGCTCCCGACAGGCGGAAAAACTGTTTTTT. Encoded protein: CASSSRQAEKLFF.

The CDR3, as DNA: TGCGCCAGCAGCGCAGGGATAAGTCAGCCCCAGCATTTT. Translation gives CASSAGISQPQHF. This chain connects TRBV5-1 to TRBJ1-5; TRBD1 is a possible D gene (5 bases). This CDR3 is built from 13 residues. Germline V gene lookup returns CDR1 SGHRS and CDR2 YFSETQ. V shed 4 bases and J shed 6 bases, with 11 bases lying between them.

The chain recombines TRBV21-1 with TRBJ1-3; the table's D call TRBD1 went unverified against the DNA. TRBV21-1 is flagged as a pseudogene. The CDR3 is made up of 16 amino acids. CDR3 DNA: TGTGCCAGCAGCAAAGTCGAGGGACAGGGTGGAAACACCATATATTTT. As protein: CASSKVEGQGGNTIYF.

This sequence joins TRBV6-1 and TRBJ2-2; TRBD1 matches 9 bases. The CDR3 is 18 residues long. V lost 1 base, J lost 5 bases, and 11 bases stayed unmatched. Germline loops: CDR1 MNHNS, CDR2 SASEGT. This CDR3 is CASSEGVHTGGRTGELFF. The CDR3 nucleotides are TGTGCCAGCAGTGAAGGGGTCCATACAGGGGGCAGGACCGGGGAGCTGTTTTTT.

The chain links TRBV19 to TRBJ2-1, with D possibly being TRBD1 or TRBD2 (5 bases each). Germline loops: CDR1 LNHDA, CDR2 SQIVND (reference sequence). V lost 6 bases to trimming and J lost 5 bases, with 17 bases between them. The CDR3 has 15 amino acids. CDR3 region: CASSRARERNNEQFF. CDR3 nucleotide sequence: TGTGCCAGTAGCAGGGCGAGGGAACGCAACAATGAGCAGTTCTTC.

V usage is TRBV7-8 and J usage is TRBJ1-6; D possibly corresponds to TRBD1 (6 bases). This CDR3 region has 16 residues. CDR1 and CDR2 (germline): SGHVS, FQNEAQ. Between the trimmed V and J ends, which lost 1 base and 7 bases, there was a span of 14 bases. The CDR3 spells CASSLVRQAGNSPLHF. CDR3 coding DNA: TGTGCCAGCAGCTTAGTCCGACAGGCTGGAAATTCACCCCTCCACTTT.

This clone was detected once. Other DNA sequences in this specimen translate into the identical CDR3. DNA for the CDR3: TGTGCCAGCAGCTTAGGGGGGGGGCAGCCCCAGCATTTT. Protein product: CASSLGGGQPQHF. V and J are TRBV7-2 and TRBJ1-5, with D possibly matching TRBD1 (5 bases). The length of the CDR3 is 13 residues. With 1 base removed from V and 7 bases from J, the gap between germline ends came to 8 bases. The germline CDR1 and CDR2 sequences are SGHTA and FQGNSA.

The gene calls are TRBV4-1 and TRBJ2-1; 7 nucleotides align to TRBD1. The trim removed 0 bases at V and 6 bases at J, leaving 8 bases unmatched. CDR1 and CDR2 (germline): MGHRA, YSYEKL. The CDR3 length is 16 residues. The CDR3 sequence: CASSQEGDRLSNEQFF. The CDR3 DNA is TGCGCCAGCAGCCAAGAGGGGGACAGACTATCCAATGAGCAGTTCTTC.

This clone was counted a single time. The chain uses TRBV7-9 and TRBJ2-3; D is ambiguous. Trimming took 5 bases from V and 6 from J, leaving 9 bases between them. The CDR3 is 12 residues long. Germline lookup yields CDR1 SEHNR and CDR2 FQNEAQ (reference sequence). CDR3 amino acids: CASSEITDTQYF. In DNA, the CDR3 is TGTGCCAGCAGCGAGATCACGGATACGCAGTATTTT.

The chain carries TRBV27 and TRBJ1-2; D remains ambiguous. This CDR3 is 13 amino acids long. In germline, CDR1 is MNHEY, CDR2 SMNVEV (reference sequence). V lost 3 bases, J lost 4 bases, and 9 bases lay in between. This chain's CDR3 is CASSFGRAYGYTF. CDR3 coding DNA: TGTGCCAGCAGTTTTGGCAGAGCCTATGGCTACACCTTC.